Following are 14 T cell receptor beta chains from one sample sequenced in a study of OX40 agonist ivuxolimab in advanced cancers. Data came from immunoSEQ multiplex PCR; TCRdb stores just in-frame clones and leaves some out. Seen here are fewer than 20,000 clones, around 71% observed once, and the top ten hold 15% to 20%. Sequenced here: CD4+ or CD8+ T cells sorted from blood, sampled in a trial of the OX40 agonist ivuxolimab. The receptor set was obtained from an adult with an advanced solid tumor such as melanoma, head and neck, liver or kidney cancer.

This clone was recorded a few times. The CDR3 bases are TGCGCCAGCAGCCAAGGGACAGGCGATCAGATGTACGAGCAGTACTTC. Its translation is CASSQGTGDQMYEQYF. The J gene is TRBJ2-7, the V gene TRBV4-3; 7 bases are a match to TRBD1. From germline, CDR1 is LGHNA and CDR2 YSLEER. CDR3 length: 16 amino acids. The junction had 10 bases not matched to a gene; V was cut back by 1 base and J by 4 bases.

The chain employs TRBV7-9 and TRBJ2-7; 7 positions agree with TRBD2. The germline V gene encodes CDR1 SEHNR and CDR2 FQNEAQ (reference sequence). With V trimmed by 2 bases and J by 7 bases, 11 bases remained unmatched. This CDR3 comprises 15 residues. The CDR3 sequence: CASSLNQAGVSEQYF. The CDR3 DNA reads as TGTGCCAGCAGCTTAAATCAGGCGGGAGTCAGTGAGCAGTACTTC.

The chain links TRBV2 to TRBJ2-5; 8 bases align to TRBD1. Germline V gene lookup returns CDR1 SNHLY and CDR2 FYNNEI. CDR3 length equals 13 residues. Trimming at V came to 10 bases and at J to 1 base, leaving 5 bases not matched to a gene. The CDR3 reads CATGQGGQETQYF. CDR3 nucleotides: TGTGCCACAGGACAGGGAGGCCAAGAGACCCAGTACTTC.

V usage is TRBV13 and J usage is TRBJ2-3; 14 positions agree with TRBD2. With 3 bases clipped from V and 1 base from J, the junction kept 3 bases outside the gene matches. Germline assignment: CDR1 PRHDT and CDR2 FYEKMQ (reference sequence). CDR3 length: 17 amino acids. As DNA, the CDR3 is TGTGCCAGCAGCTTGACGGGACTAGCGGGGGGCACAGATACGCAGTATTTT. Its protein product is CASSLTGLAGGTDTQYF.

The J gene is TRBJ2-1, the V gene TRBV28; D gene ambiguous. The V end was cut by 5 bases, the J end by 4 bases, with 21 bases between. The CDR3 is 17 residues long. The V gene's germline CDR1 is MDHEN and CDR2 SYDVKM. The CDR3 DNA sequence: TGTGCCAGCAGTAGGCTTATCGCGGATAGGGTTTACAATGAGCAGTTCTTC. As protein: CASSRLIADRVYNEQFF.

This clone is termed medium-sized. This rearrangement joins TRBV19 to TRBJ1-2; D gene uncertain. This CDR3 has 13 amino acids. Germline CDR1 and CDR2: LNHDA and SQIVND (reference sequence). Between the trimmed V and J ends, which lost 9 bases and 4 bases, there was a span of 15 bases. Here the CDR3 DNA reads TGTGCCAGCGAAGGCCCTTTGAGCTATGGCTACACCTTC. Protein product: CASEGPLSYGYTF.

By share, this clone counts as medium-sized. The V and J genes are TRBV19 and TRBJ2-7; no clear D gene. Germline-derived CDR1 and CDR2 are LNHDA and SQIVND (reference sequence). The germline V and J ends were trimmed by 3 bases and 6 bases, with 12 bases remaining between them. The CDR3 is 13 amino acids. CDR3 nucleotide sequence: TGTGCCAGTAGTATGAATGGGCCCCTCGAGCAGTACTTC. It specifies CASSMNGPLEQYF. The full variable domain, with the rest looked up from reference TRBV19 and TRBJ2-7, is DGGITQSPKYLFRKEGQNVTLSCEQNLNHDAMYWYRQDPGQGLRLIYYSQIVNDFQKGDIAEGYSVSREKKESFPLTVTSAQKNPTAFYLCASSMNGPLEQYFGPGTRLTVT.

V usage is TRBV5-1 and J usage is TRBJ2-1; 11 positions match TRBD2. CDR1 and CDR2 from the germline V gene are SGHRS and YFSETQ. J was trimmed by 8 bases and V by 1 base; bases with no gene match: 5. There are 15 residues in the CDR3. The CDR3: CASSLTTSGSYEQFF. In nucleotides, the CDR3 is TGCGCCAGCAGCTTGACAACTAGCGGGAGCTATGAGCAGTTCTTC.

The table lists this clone with a count of one. The rearrangement joins TRBV6-1 to TRBJ2-1; no reliable D call. The CDR3 has 13 amino acids. Trimming shortened V by 8 bases and J by 4 bases, and 12 bases separated the two germline ends. Germline CDR1 is MNHNS and CDR2 is SASEGT. CDR3 loop: CASGSGRYNEQFF. Written as DNA, the CDR3 is TGTGCCAGCGGCAGTGGTCGGTACAATGAGCAGTTCTTC.

Relative to its sample, this clone is medium-sized (0.01 to 0.1%). The rearrangement links TRBV10-1 to TRBJ1-1, with D possibly TRBD1 on 5 matching bases. V was cut by 3 bases and J by 1 base, with 15 bases left in between. CDR1 and CDR2 (germline): WNHNN, SYGVQD (reference sequence). The CDR3 totals 16 residues. CDR3: CASSDVQGRGNTEAFF. The DNA for the CDR3 is TGCGCCAGCAGTGATGTCCAGGGAAGAGGGAACACTGAAGCTTTCTTT.

This clone has only one observation. The gene calls are TRBV9 and TRBJ2-1; 9 nucleotides align to TRBD2. Germline CDR1 SGDLS, CDR2 YYNGEE. The V gene end was trimmed by 3 bases and the J gene end by 8 bases; junction bases not matched to a gene: 9. CDR3 size: 15 residues. CDR3 residues: CASSAHRGTSYEQFF. As DNA, the CDR3 is TGTGCCAGCAGCGCCCACCGAGGGACTAGCTATGAGCAGTTCTTC. Filled out from reference TRBV9 and TRBJ2-1, the complete variable domain reads DSGVTQTPKHLITATGQRVTLRCSPRSGDLSVYWYQQSLDQGLQFLIQYYNGEERAKGNILERFSAQQFPDLHSELNLSSLELGDSALYFCASSAHRGTSYEQFFGPGTRLTVL.

The chain combines TRBV5-4 with TRBJ2-7; no clear D. Per the germline V gene, CDR1 is SGHNT and CDR2 is YYREEE (reference sequence). V was pared by 0 bases and J by 3 bases, with 7 bases between. This CDR3 is 13 amino acids long. The CDR3 loop is CASSLGAYYEQYF. CDR3 sequence (DNA): TGTGCCAGCAGCTTGGGGGCCTACTACGAGCAGTACTTC.

The genes are TRBV6-5 and TRBJ2-7; the match to TRBD1 covers 8 bases. Germline values: CDR1 MNHEY, CDR2 SVGAGI. This CDR3 has 14 residues. V gave up 4 bases and J gave up 1 base; unmatched junction bases: 3. Here the CDR3 reads CASSWDRSSYEQYF. The CDR3, as DNA: TGTGCCAGCAGTTGGGACAGGAGTTCCTACGAGCAGTACTTC.

The chain links TRBV7-9 to TRBJ2-5; 8 bases align to TRBD2. With 5 bases clipped from V and 4 bases from J, the junction kept 6 bases outside the gene matches. Germline-derived CDR1 and CDR2 are SEHNR and FQNEAQ (reference sequence). The CDR3 has 14 amino acids. CDR3 in DNA: TGTGCCAGCAGCATGAGCGGGAGAGCAGAGACCCAGTACTTC. Translation gives CASSMSGRAETQYF.